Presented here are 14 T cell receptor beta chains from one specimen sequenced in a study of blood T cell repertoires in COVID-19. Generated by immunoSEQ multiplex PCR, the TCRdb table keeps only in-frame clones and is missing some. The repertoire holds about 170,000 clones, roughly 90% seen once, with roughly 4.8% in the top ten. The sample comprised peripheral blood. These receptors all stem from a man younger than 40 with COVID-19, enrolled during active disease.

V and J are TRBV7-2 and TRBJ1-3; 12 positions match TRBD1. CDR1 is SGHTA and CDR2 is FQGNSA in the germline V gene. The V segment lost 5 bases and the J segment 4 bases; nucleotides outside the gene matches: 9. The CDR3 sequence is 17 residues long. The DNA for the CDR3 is TGTGCCAGCAGCAGAACGGGACAGGGGGCCGGAGGAAACACCATATATTTT. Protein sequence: CASSRTGQGAGGNTIYF.

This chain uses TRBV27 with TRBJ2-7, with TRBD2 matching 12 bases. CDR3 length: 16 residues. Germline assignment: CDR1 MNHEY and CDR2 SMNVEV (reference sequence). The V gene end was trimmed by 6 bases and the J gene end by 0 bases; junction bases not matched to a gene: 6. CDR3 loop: CASSWTSGASSYEQYF. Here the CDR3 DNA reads TGTGCCAGCAGCTGGACTAGCGGGGCTAGCTCCTACGAGCAGTACTTC.

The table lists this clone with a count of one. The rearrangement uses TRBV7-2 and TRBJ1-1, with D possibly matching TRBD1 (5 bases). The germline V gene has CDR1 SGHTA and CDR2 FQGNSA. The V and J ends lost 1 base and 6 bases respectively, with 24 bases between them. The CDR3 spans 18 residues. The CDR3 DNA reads TGTGCCAGCAGCTTAGTTGGGGCCCTAGGTGGCCACTTAGCTGAAGCTTTCTTT. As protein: CASSLVGALGGHLAEAFF.

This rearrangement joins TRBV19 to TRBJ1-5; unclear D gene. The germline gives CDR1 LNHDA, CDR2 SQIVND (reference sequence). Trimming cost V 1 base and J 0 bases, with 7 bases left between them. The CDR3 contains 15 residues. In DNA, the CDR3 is TGTGCCAGTAGTATAGGAGAGTATAGCAATCAGCCCCAGCATTTT. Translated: CASSIGEYSNQPQHF.

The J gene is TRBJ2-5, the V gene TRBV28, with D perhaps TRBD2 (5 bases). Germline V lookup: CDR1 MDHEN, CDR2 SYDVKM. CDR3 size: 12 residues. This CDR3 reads CATQTNQETQYF. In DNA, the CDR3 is TGTGCTACTCAGACTAACCAAGAGACCCAGTACTTC.

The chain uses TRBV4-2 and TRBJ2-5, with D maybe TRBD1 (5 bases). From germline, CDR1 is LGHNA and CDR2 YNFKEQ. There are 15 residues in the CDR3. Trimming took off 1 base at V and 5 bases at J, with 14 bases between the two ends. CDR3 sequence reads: CASSQVGTGGETQYF. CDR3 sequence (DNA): TGTGCCAGCAGCCAAGTGGGTACAGGTGGGGAGACCCAGTACTTC.

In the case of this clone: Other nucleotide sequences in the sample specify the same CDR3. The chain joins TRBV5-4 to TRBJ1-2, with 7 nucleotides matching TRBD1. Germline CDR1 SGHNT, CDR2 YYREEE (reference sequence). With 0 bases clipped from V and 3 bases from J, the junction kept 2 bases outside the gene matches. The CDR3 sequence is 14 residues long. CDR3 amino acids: CASSLGDRDYGYTF. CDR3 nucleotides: TGTGCCAGCAGCTTGGGGGACAGAGACTATGGCTACACCTTC.

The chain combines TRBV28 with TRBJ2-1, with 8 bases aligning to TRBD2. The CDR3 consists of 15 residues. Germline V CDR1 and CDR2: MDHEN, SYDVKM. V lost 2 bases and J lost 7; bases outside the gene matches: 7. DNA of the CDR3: TGTGCCAGCAGTTTAAATTCGGGAGGGGGTAATGAGCAGTTCTTC. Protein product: CASSLNSGGGNEQFF.

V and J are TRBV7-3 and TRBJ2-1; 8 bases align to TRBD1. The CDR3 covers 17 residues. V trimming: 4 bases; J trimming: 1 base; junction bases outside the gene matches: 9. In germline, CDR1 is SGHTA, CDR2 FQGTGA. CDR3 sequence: CASSSMPGTGSYNEQFF. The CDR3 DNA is TGTGCCAGCAGCTCTATGCCCGGGACAGGATCCTACAATGAGCAGTTCTTC.

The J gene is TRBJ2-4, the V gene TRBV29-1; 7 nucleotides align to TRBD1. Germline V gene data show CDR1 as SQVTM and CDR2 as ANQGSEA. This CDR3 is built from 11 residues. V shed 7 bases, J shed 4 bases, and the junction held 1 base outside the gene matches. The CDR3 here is CSGQGKNIQYF. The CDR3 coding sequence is TGCAGCGGACAGGGAAAAAACATTCAGTACTTC.

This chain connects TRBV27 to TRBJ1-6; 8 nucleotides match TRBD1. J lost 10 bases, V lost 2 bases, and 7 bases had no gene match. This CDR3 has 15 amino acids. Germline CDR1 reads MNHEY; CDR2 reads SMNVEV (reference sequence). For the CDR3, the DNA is TGTGCCAGCAGTTTACCCGGACAGGGAGGATCACCCCTCCACTTT. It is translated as CASSLPGQGGSPLHF.

CDR3 amino acids: CASSRWGPTNEKLFF. The CDR3 DNA follows: TGTGCCAGCTCCCGGTGGGGGCCCACTAATGAAAAACTGTTTTTT. The V gene is TRBV5-6, the J gene TRBJ1-4, with D perhaps TRBD1 (6 bases). The CDR3 runs to 15 residues. Germline lookup yields CDR1 SGHDT and CDR2 YYEEEE. V was pared by 7 bases and J by 2 bases, with 15 bases between.

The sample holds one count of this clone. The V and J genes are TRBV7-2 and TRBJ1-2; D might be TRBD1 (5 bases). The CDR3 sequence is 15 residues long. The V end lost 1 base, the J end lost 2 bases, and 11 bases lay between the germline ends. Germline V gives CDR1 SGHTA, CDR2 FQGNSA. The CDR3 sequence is CASSLEAGVNYGYTF. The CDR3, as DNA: TGTGCCAGCAGCTTAGAGGCGGGGGTGAACTATGGCTACACCTTC.

CDR3 amino acids: CASSQDPPFGGRGTNEQFF. The CDR3 DNA reads TGCGCCAGCAGCCAAGATCCCCCCTTCGGGGGGAGAGGTACGAATGAGCAGTTCTTC. The chain has TRBV4-1 and TRBJ2-1, with TRBD2 identical over 7 bases. The CDR3 contains 19 residues. Losses at the gene ends were 0 bases for V and 7 bases for J; bases not matched to a gene: 18. Per the germline V gene, CDR1 is MGHRA and CDR2 is YSYEKL.